One and the same sample provided the 9 T cell receptor beta chains below, sequenced in a study of cytomegalovirus exposure and HLA in healthy donors. Clones were read by immunoSEQ multiplex PCR, and TCRdb kept only the in-frame ones, dropping some. The table records over 110,000 clones, around 87% of them present only once. Sequences were obtained from PBMCs. These receptor sequences come from a man between 18 and 29 years old in good health and CMV-seropositive.

The J gene is TRBJ2-1, the V gene TRBV29-1; no firm D call. CDR3 length: 11 amino acids. Trimming cost V 0 bases and J 8 bases, with 5 bases left between them. The germline gives CDR1 SQVTM, CDR2 ANQGSEA. CDR3 bases: TGCAGCGTTGAAGATGGGCATGAGCAGTTCTTC. Translation: CSVEDGHEQFF.

Here the CDR3 DNA reads TGTGCCAGCGCCCAAGGAGGGATCGGCACAGATACGCAGTATTTT. It codes for CASAQGGIGTDTQYF. This chain connects TRBV27 to TRBJ2-3; D might be TRBD2 (6 bases). This CDR3 comprises 15 residues. Germline values: CDR1 MNHEY, CDR2 SMNVEV (reference sequence). Trimming removed 8 bases at V and 1 base at J, with 16 bases between.

The rearrangement joins TRBV30 to TRBJ2-1; D is possibly TRBD1 (6 bases). This CDR3 is built from 12 residues. The V gene lost 3 bases and the J gene lost 7 bases, with 10 bases spanning the gap. Germline V lookup: CDR1 GTSNPN, CDR2 SVGIG (reference sequence). For the CDR3, the DNA is TGTGCCTGGAGGGGGGCGTTTAATGAGCAGTTCTTC. Encoded protein: CAWRGAFNEQFF. The variable domain in full, completed from reference TRBV30 and TRBJ2-1, reads SQTIHQWPATLVQPVGSPLSLECTVEGTSNPNLYWYRQAAGRGLQLLFYSVGIGQISSEVPQNLSASRPQDRQFILSSKKLLLSDSGFYLCAWRGAFNEQFFGPGTRLTVL.

This clone was picked up a small number of times. The J gene is TRBJ1-3, the V gene TRBV7-6; no firm D call. Germline CDR1 SGHVS, CDR2 FNYEAQ. CDR3 length: 12 residues. V lost 5 bases and J lost 8, with 10 bases in between. The CDR3 nucleotides are TGTGCCAGCAGCGCCCTTTCGGACACCATATATTTT. Translated, it gives CASSALSDTIYF.

The V call is TRBV5-6, the J call TRBJ1-5; tentative D call: TRBD1 (5 bases). The germline gives CDR1 SGHDT, CDR2 YYEEEE. V dropped 1 base and J dropped 5 bases, with 25 bases sitting between them. The CDR3 has 19 residues. CDR3 nucleotide sequence: TGTGCCAGCAGCTTGAGGACGGAGGGGTATTTTCTTCCCGATCAGCCCCAGCATTTT. Its translation is CASSLRTEGYFLPDQPQHF.

The chain has TRBV19 and TRBJ1-4; no definite D call. The germline V gene has CDR1 LNHDA and CDR2 SQIVND (reference sequence). The CDR3 runs 14 residues. Trimming removed 9 bases from V and 5 bases from J, with 16 bases in between. Here the CDR3 DNA reads TGTGCCAGCGGAGGGATGTGGGAGAATGAAAAACTGTTTTTT. Amino acids: CASGGMWENEKLFF.

The chain links TRBV11-2 to TRBJ2-2; D unclear. Germline V CDR1 and CDR2: SGHAT, FQNNGV. The CDR3 has 15 amino acids. V was clipped by 2 bases and J by 7 bases, with 14 bases between them. The CDR3 here is CASSLFRVSGGELFF. As DNA, the CDR3 is TGTGCCAGCAGCTTATTCCGGGTATCCGGCGGGGAGCTGTTTTTT.

The rearrangement uses TRBV6-5 and TRBJ2-7, with D perhaps TRBD2 (5 bases). The CDR3 is 14 residues long. The germline CDR1 and CDR2 sequences are MNHEY and SVGAGI. Trimming pared 4 bases from V and 6 bases from J, leaving 16 bases between. The CDR3: CASSFWRAGGEQYF. Written as DNA, the CDR3 is TGTGCCAGCAGTTTCTGGCGGGCAGGCGGCGAGCAGTACTTC.

The chain employs TRBV29-1 and TRBJ2-3, with D possibly being TRBD2 (5 bases). The germline CDR1 and CDR2 sequences are SQVTM and ANQGSEA. The CDR3 runs 12 residues. V shed 7 bases and J shed 0 bases, with 8 bases lying between them. The CDR3 sequence is CSGTGSTDTQYF. As DNA, the CDR3 is TGCAGCGGTACGGGAAGCACAGATACGCAGTATTTT.